What follows are 13 T cell receptor beta chains derived from one specimen sequenced in a study of blood T cells in healthy people across ages. Combining a sample-barcoded 5' primer with a J-beta primer mix, a second PCR ran for about 7 to 11 cycles. TCRdb used MiXCR to reprocess the 5' RACE reads, holding one entry per CDR3 protein. The sample yields hundreds of thousands of distinct CDR3 sequences, more than 25% seen once. These sequences were also reported in another study, on T cells of mothers and their children.

The sample consisted of blood. These receptors were taken from a boy younger than 18 in good health.

The rearrangement links TRBV5-1 to TRBJ1-2, with 9 bases matching TRBD1. The CDR3 extends over 15 amino acids. Germline lookup yields CDR1 SGHRS and CDR2 YFSETQ. Trimming cost V 2 bases and J 7 bases; bases outside gene matches: 9. CDR3 nucleotides: TGCGCCAGCAGCTTCTCAACAGGGGGCTTCTTTGGCTACACCTTC. Its translation is CASSFSTGGFFGYTF.

This clonotype was observed a handful of times. The chain joins TRBV9 to TRBJ1-1, with D perhaps TRBD1 (5 bases). Germline V gene sequence: CDR1 SGDLS, CDR2 YYNGEE. The CDR3 spans 14 residues. With 3 bases removed from V and 3 bases from J, the gap between germline ends came to 12 bases. The CDR3 sequence: CASSGRGAYTEAFF. The CDR3 nucleotides read TGTGCCAGCAGCGGCCGTGGGGCTTACACTGAAGCTTTCTTT.

The chain combines TRBV13 with TRBJ2-1; 8 positions match TRBD1. The trim removed 8 bases at V and 3 bases at J, leaving 12 bases unmatched. Germline V gives CDR1 PRHDT, CDR2 FYEKMQ (reference sequence). The CDR3 runs to 16 residues. The CDR3 is CASGAATGDFYNEQFF. In DNA, the CDR3 is TGTGCCAGCGGCGCCGCGACAGGGGATTTCTACAATGAGCAGTTCTTC.

This chain joins TRBV7-9 and TRBJ1-1; 9 nucleotides align to TRBD1. This CDR3 has 17 residues. V shed 5 bases and J 3 bases; nucleotides not matched to a gene: 13. Germline V gene sequence: CDR1 SEHNR, CDR2 FQNEAQ (reference sequence). CDR3 nucleotide sequence: TGTGCCAGCAGCCTTGGCCTATCAGGGACAGGGTACACTGAAGCTTTCTTT. Translated: CASSLGLSGTGYTEAFF.

The rearrangement uses TRBV4-2 and TRBJ2-5, with D tentatively TRBD2 (7 bases). CDR1 and CDR2 (germline): LGHNA, YNFKEQ. This CDR3 region has 16 residues. The V and J ends lost 2 bases and 7 bases respectively, with 20 bases between them. The CDR3 DNA reads as TGTGCCAGCAGCCAAAGGGGGGGGGACGACTTGGGGACCCAGTACTTC. Translation gives CASSQRGGDDLGTQYF.

The chain carries TRBV6-2 or TRBV6-3 and TRBJ2-1; D not certain. In germline, CDR1 is MNHEY, CDR2 SVGEGT. This CDR3 is built from 15 residues. Trimming removed 6 bases from V and 7 bases from J, with 19 bases in between. CDR3 protein: CASSRWASSTNEQFF. The CDR3 coding sequence is TGTGCCAGCAGCCGGTGGGCCTCCTCCACGAATGAGCAGTTCTTC.

The chain recombines TRBV12-3 or TRBV12-4 with TRBJ2-3, with TRBD2 matching over 9 bases. V trimming: 4 bases; J trimming: 3 bases; junction bases outside the gene matches: 5. This CDR3 is 15 amino acids long. CDR3 loop: CASSWATSGTDTQYF. The CDR3 DNA follows: TGTGCCAGCAGTTGGGCGACTAGCGGTACAGATACGCAGTATTTT.

This rearrangement joins TRBV15 to TRBJ1-5; no reliable D call. The germline V gene has CDR1 LNHNV and CDR2 YYDKDF (reference sequence). The CDR3 contains 14 residues. Trimming shortened V by 4 bases and J by 2 bases, and 9 bases separated the two germline ends. Written as DNA, the CDR3 is TGTGCCACCAGCAAAGGAAGGGGCAATCAGCCCCAGCATTTT. This codes for CATSKGRGNQPQHF.

This clonotype showed up just a few times. This rearrangement joins TRBV29-1 to TRBJ2-7; no clear D. Germline V gene lookup returns CDR1 SQVTM and CDR2 ANQGSEA. The CDR3 spans 11 residues. The V end was cut by 6 bases, the J end by 0 bases, with 6 bases between. The CDR3 protein is CSVRASYEQYF. The CDR3 nucleotides read TGCAGCGTCCGGGCCTCCTACGAGCAGTACTTC.

Only a few counts were recorded for this clonotype. V is TRBV25-1 and J is TRBJ1-3; D not resolved. V was pared by 5 bases and J by 7 bases, with 15 bases between. CDR1 and CDR2 (germline): MGHDK, SYGVNS. This CDR3 region has 14 residues. Here the CDR3 reads CASSKRPARNTIYF. The CDR3, as DNA: TGTGCCAGCAGTAAGAGGCCTGCCCGGAACACCATATATTTT.

This chain joins TRBV3-1 and TRBJ2-5; TRBD2 might be the D (5 bases). Trimming stripped 4 bases from V and 4 bases from J, with 16 bases between. Germline V gene data show CDR1 as LGHDT and CDR2 as YNNKEL (reference sequence). The CDR3 runs to 15 residues. CDR3 nucleotide sequence: TGTGCCAGCAGCCCCTCGGGGAGTCTTACAGAGACCCAGTACTTC. Its translation is CASSPSGSLTETQYF.

This clonotype turned up a few times. The chain joins TRBV11-3 to TRBJ2-2; D might be TRBD2 (6 bases). Trimming cost V 5 bases and J 5 bases, with 15 bases left between them. The germline CDR1 and CDR2 sequences are SGHNT and YENEEA. The CDR3 has 15 residues. The CDR3 nucleotides are TGTGCCAGCAGCCCGGGACTTCAGGGTACCGGGGAGCTGTTTTTT. It yields the protein CASSPGLQGTGELFF.

The chain couples TRBV20-1 to TRBJ2-3, with 9 positions matching TRBD2. V trimming: 1 base; J trimming: 0 bases; junction bases outside the gene matches: 14. This CDR3 contains 19 residues. Per germline, CDR1 DFQATT and CDR2 SNEGSKA (reference sequence). The DNA for the CDR3 is TGCAGTGCTAGAGCCCTCCCGGCTAGCGGGGCAGCTAGCACAGATACGCAGTATTTT. This translates into CSARALPASGAASTDTQYF.